One and the same sample provided the 22 T cell receptor beta chains below, sequenced in a study of T cell repertoires in cytomegalovirus infection. A single record per CDR3 protein comes from TCRdb applying MiXCR to the reads. The sample carries fewer than 850,000 distinct CDR3 sequences, 25% to 30% recorded once. Their recognized antigens are unknown. Here the sequenced sample was cultured CD8+ T cells from PBMCs, taken from culture after CMV antigen stimulation. The receptors shown here come from a human donor in good health (CMV status not recorded). Some clones in this sample may be carry-over from other donors' samples.

The rearrangement links TRBV6-1 to TRBJ1-5; D remains ambiguous. The germline CDR1 and CDR2 sequences are MNHNS and SASEGT. The CDR3 sequence is 16 residues long. Trimming removed 2 bases from V and 0 bases from J, with 11 bases in between. CDR3 loop: CASSELDLFSNQPQHF. The CDR3 DNA sequence: TGTGCCAGCAGTGAATTAGACTTATTTAGCAATCAGCCCCAGCATTTT.

The chain recombines TRBV28 with TRBJ2-2; TRBD1 agrees at 12 bases. The CDR3 sequence is 19 residues long. Germline CDR1 and CDR2: MDHEN and SYDVKM. V shed 2 bases and J 5 bases; nucleotides not matched to a gene: 12. CDR3 nucleotide sequence: TGTGCCAGCAGTTTAGCCCATGGGACAGGGGGCGCCGAGACCGGGGAGCTGTTTTTT. Its protein product is CASSLAHGTGGAETGELFF.

The V and J genes are TRBV6-2 or TRBV6-3 and TRBJ2-1; 11 bases align to TRBD2. From germline, CDR1 is MNHEY and CDR2 SVGEGT. The CDR3 runs to 16 residues. The V and J ends lost 2 bases and 8 bases, in that order; junction bases with no gene match: 8. The CDR3 nucleotides read TGTGCCAGCAGTTACCTAGCGGGGGGCCATTTGGATGAGCAGTTCTTC. Translated: CASSYLAGGHLDEQFF.

In this sample, this clonotype turned up a few times. The chain employs TRBV7-3 and TRBJ2-2; 11 nucleotides agree with TRBD2. The CDR3 length is 16 residues. CDR1 and CDR2 (germline): SGHTA, FQGTGA. With 3 bases clipped from V and 3 bases from J, the junction kept 3 bases outside the gene matches. The CDR3 protein is CASSFLAGGYTGELFF. CDR3 sequence (DNA): TGTGCCAGCAGCTTTCTAGCGGGGGGCTACACCGGGGAGCTGTTTTTT. The full variable domain, rest sourced from reference TRBV7-3 and TRBJ2-2, is GAGVSQTPSNKVTEKGKYVELRCDPISGHTALYWYRQSLGQGPEFLIYFQGTGAADDSGLPNDRFFAVRPEGSVSTLKIQRTERGDSAVYLCASSFLAGGYTGELFFGEGSRLTVL.

The J gene is TRBJ1-1, the V gene TRBV6-5, with 12 positions matching TRBD1. This CDR3 has 15 residues. The V gene end was trimmed by 0 bases and the J gene end by 9 bases; junction bases not matched to a gene: 5. The germline V gene encodes CDR1 MNHEY and CDR2 SVGAGI. The CDR3 spells CASSYSGQGAQKAFF. In nucleotides, the CDR3 is TGTGCCAGCAGTTACTCGGGACAGGGGGCCCAAAAAGCTTTCTTT.

This clonotype turned up a few times. The chain recombines TRBV7-9 with TRBJ1-1, with D hard to call. V lost 2 bases and J lost 1, with 11 bases in between. CDR1 and CDR2 from the germline V gene are SEHNR and FQNEAQ (reference sequence). The CDR3 is 15 residues long. The CDR3 loop is CASSLFGSGNTEAFF. CDR3 in DNA: TGTGCCAGCAGCTTATTTGGATCGGGGAACACTGAAGCTTTCTTT.

This rearrangement joins TRBV4-3 to TRBJ1-1; no clear D gene. Per the germline V gene, CDR1 is LGHNA and CDR2 is YSLEER. The V end lost 4 bases, the J end lost 1 base, and 10 bases lay between the germline ends. The CDR3 has 14 residues. The CDR3 DNA is TGCGCCAGCAGCCCAACTGACACGAACACTGAAGCTTTCTTT. This gives the protein CASSPTDTNTEAFF.

This chain connects TRBV7-9 to TRBJ1-2, with 8 bases lining up with TRBD1. The CDR3 contains 15 residues. V lost 4 bases to trimming and J lost 4 bases; unmatched junction nucleotides: 8. The germline V gene has CDR1 SEHNR and CDR2 FQNEAQ (reference sequence). The CDR3 spells CASSSDRGELYGYTF. DNA for the CDR3: TGTGCCAGCAGCTCCGACAGGGGAGAGCTCTATGGCTACACCTTC.

The V call is TRBV12-3 or TRBV12-4, the J call TRBJ2-7, with 8 bases that match TRBD2. V lost 5 bases, J lost 6 bases, and 9 bases stayed unmatched. There are 14 residues in the CDR3. The CDR3 reads CASSPREGGFEQYF. The CDR3 nucleotides are TGTGCCAGCAGTCCCCGGGAGGGGGGATTCGAGCAGTACTTC.

V usage is TRBV6-5 and J usage is TRBJ2-1; 9 positions agree with TRBD1. After removal of 0 bases from V and 7 bases from J, the junction contained 7 bases not matched to a gene. From germline, CDR1 is MNHEY and CDR2 SVGAGI. CDR3 length: 16 amino acids. The CDR3 reads CASSYSGQGDWNEQFF. In DNA form, the CDR3 reads TGTGCCAGCAGTTACTCGGGACAGGGAGATTGGAATGAGCAGTTCTTC.

The V and J genes are TRBV15 and TRBJ2-5, with 8 bases identical to TRBD2. CDR3 length equals 15 residues. Germline trimming cut 5 bases from V and 1 base from J; bases unmatched to any gene: 6. CDR1 and CDR2 (germline): LNHNV, YYDKDF (reference sequence). This CDR3 is CATSGAGGTQETQYF. For the CDR3, the DNA is TGTGCCACCAGCGGGGCGGGGGGTACCCAAGAGACCCAGTACTTC.

This clonotype was observed at least ten times. This chain links TRBV11-1 with TRBJ1-1; D is uncertain. The length of the CDR3 is 13 residues. Germline lookup yields CDR1 SGHAT and CDR2 FQDESV (reference sequence). Trimming took 1 base from V and 3 from J, leaving 6 bases between them. The CDR3 loop reads CASSLGIDTEAFF. For the CDR3, the DNA is TGTGCCAGCAGCTTAGGAATCGACACTGAAGCTTTCTTT.

The chain combines TRBV6-8 with TRBJ1-5; D gene ambiguous. Deletions cut 2 bases from V and 2 bases from J, with 7 bases between. The CDR3 is made up of 14 amino acids. In germline, CDR1 is MNHGY, CDR2 SAAAGT. The CDR3 region is CASSYGSGNQPQHF. The CDR3 DNA sequence: TGTGCCAGCAGTTACGGCTCGGGCAATCAGCCCCAGCATTTT.

This clonotype turned up a few times. The genes are TRBV9 and TRBJ1-4; D uncertain. Between the trimmed V and J ends, which lost 2 bases and 7 bases, there was a span of 30 bases. The CDR3 contains 20 residues. Germline CDR1 and CDR2: SGDLS and YYNGEE. The DNA for the CDR3 is TGTGCCAGCAGCGTGTCCCGAGTGGAAATGACCCCGGCCAACGGTGAAAAACTGTTTTTT. This gives the protein CASSVSRVEMTPANGEKLFF.

This clonotype has more than one count but fewer than ten. The chain links TRBV27 to TRBJ1-5; 7 bases fit TRBD1. V lost 5 bases to trimming and J lost 1 base; unmatched junction nucleotides: 8. The CDR3 has 16 amino acids. The germline V gene has CDR1 MNHEY and CDR2 SMNVEV (reference sequence). The CDR3 protein is CASSPQGSVSNQPQHF. In DNA form, the CDR3 reads TGTGCCAGCAGTCCACAGGGGTCTGTAAGCAATCAGCCCCAGCATTTT.

The table lists this clonotype with a count of one. The J gene is TRBJ2-1, the V gene TRBV6-1; 8 positions agree with TRBD2. This CDR3 spans 15 amino acids. J lost 0 bases, V lost 5 bases, and 3 bases had no gene match. Germline values: CDR1 MNHNS, CDR2 SASEGT. CDR3 residues: CASSSSGASYNEQFF. The CDR3 bases are TGTGCCAGCAGTAGTAGCGGGGCCTCCTACAATGAGCAGTTCTTC.

This clonotype was detected many times. The chain recombines TRBV4-1 with TRBJ2-1, with D perhaps TRBD1 (5 bases). Germline CDR1 and CDR2: MGHRA and YSYEKL. Trimming took off 8 bases at V and 2 bases at J, with 19 bases between the two ends. The CDR3 loop spans 16 amino acids. This chain's CDR3 is CASQRGGALPYNEQFF. The CDR3 nucleotides are TGCGCCAGCCAAAGGGGTGGGGCCCTTCCCTACAATGAGCAGTTCTTC.

The chain links TRBV5-3 to TRBJ1-1; 8 bases match TRBD1. TRBV5-3 is an ORF for which the function is uncertain. The CDR3 is 13 residues long. Trimming took 9 bases from V and 7 from J; bases not matched to a gene: 11. Here the CDR3 reads CATSGGAVGEAFF. CDR3 bases: TGTGCCACCTCAGGGGGCGCGGTAGGTGAAGCTTTCTTT.

The chain uses TRBV6-1 and TRBJ1-5, with D possibly matching TRBD1 (6 bases). This CDR3 has 17 amino acids. Germline loops: CDR1 MNHNS, CDR2 SASEGT. The V end was cut by 6 bases, the J end by 0 bases, with 18 bases between. The CDR3 bases are TGTGCCAGCAGACCGAGGGGGGGAGGACATAGCAATCAGCCCCAGCATTTT. Residues: CASRPRGGGHSNQPQHF.

This clonotype was found a few times. The V call is TRBV20-1, the J call TRBJ2-7; D not certain. V was trimmed by 6 bases and J by 2 bases, leaving 20 bases between them. Germline V lookup: CDR1 DFQATT, CDR2 SNEGSKA (reference sequence). The CDR3 runs to 15 residues. DNA for the CDR3: TGCAGTGCACACCTGGAAAGTATTGGCACCTACGAGCAGTACTTC. It codes for CSAHLESIGTYEQYF.

V usage is TRBV20-1 and J usage is TRBJ1-1; D uncertain. This CDR3 comprises 15 residues. The V and J ends lost 0 bases and 0 bases respectively, with 11 bases between them. Germline CDR1 DFQATT, CDR2 SNEGSKA (reference sequence). This CDR3 reads CSARDRYGMNTEAFF. Here the CDR3 DNA reads TGCAGTGCTAGAGATCGGTACGGAATGAACACTGAAGCTTTCTTT.

The chain links TRBV2 to TRBJ2-7; TRBD2 agrees at 8 bases. The V segment lost 8 bases and the J segment 2 bases; nucleotides outside the gene matches: 11. CDR1 is SNHLY, CDR2 FYNNEI, per germline. The length of the CDR3 is 15 residues. The CDR3 sequence: CASLISSGGTYEQYF. The CDR3 nucleotides read TGTGCCAGCCTCATTAGCAGCGGGGGTACCTACGAGCAGTACTTC.